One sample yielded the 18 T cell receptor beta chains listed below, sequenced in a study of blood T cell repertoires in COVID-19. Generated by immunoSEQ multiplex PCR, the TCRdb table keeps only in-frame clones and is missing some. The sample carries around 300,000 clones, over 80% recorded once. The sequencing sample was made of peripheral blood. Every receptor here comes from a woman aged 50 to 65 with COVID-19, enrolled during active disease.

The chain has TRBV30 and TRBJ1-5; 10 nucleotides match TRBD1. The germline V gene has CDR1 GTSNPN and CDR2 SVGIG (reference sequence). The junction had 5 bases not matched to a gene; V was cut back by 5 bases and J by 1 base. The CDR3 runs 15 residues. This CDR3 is CAWGTGVTSNQPQHF. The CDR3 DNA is TGTGCCTGGGGGACAGGGGTTACAAGCAATCAGCCCCAGCATTTT.

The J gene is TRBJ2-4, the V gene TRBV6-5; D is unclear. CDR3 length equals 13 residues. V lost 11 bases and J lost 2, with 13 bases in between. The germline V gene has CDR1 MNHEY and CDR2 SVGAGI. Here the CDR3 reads CASATLPKNIQYF. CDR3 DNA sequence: TGTGCCTCCGCAACATTACCCAAAAACATTCAGTACTTC.

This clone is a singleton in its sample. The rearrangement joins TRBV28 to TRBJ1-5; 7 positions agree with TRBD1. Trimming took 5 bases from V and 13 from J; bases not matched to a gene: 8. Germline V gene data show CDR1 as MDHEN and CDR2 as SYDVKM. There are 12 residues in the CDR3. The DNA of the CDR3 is TGTGCCAGCAGTCCTTTGGACAGGTCACAGCATTTT. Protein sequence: CASSPLDRSQHF.

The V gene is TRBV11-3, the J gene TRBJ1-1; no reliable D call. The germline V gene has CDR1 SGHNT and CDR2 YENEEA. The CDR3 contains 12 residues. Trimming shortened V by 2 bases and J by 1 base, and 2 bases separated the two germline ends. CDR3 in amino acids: CASSLQNTEAFF. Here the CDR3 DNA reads TGTGCCAGCAGCTTACAGAACACTGAAGCTTTCTTT.

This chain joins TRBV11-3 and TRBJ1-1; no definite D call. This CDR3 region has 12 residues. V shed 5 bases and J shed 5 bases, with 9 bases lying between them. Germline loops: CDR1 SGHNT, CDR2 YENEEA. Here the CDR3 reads CASSPGPTEAFF. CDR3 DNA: TGTGCCAGCAGCCCTGGGCCAACTGAAGCTTTCTTT.

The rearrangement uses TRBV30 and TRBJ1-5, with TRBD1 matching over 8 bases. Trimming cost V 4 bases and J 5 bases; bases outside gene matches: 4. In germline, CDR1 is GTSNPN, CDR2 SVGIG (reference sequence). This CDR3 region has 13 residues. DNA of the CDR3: TGTGCCTGGACCCAGGACAGGGATCAGCCCCAGCATTTT. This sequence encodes CAWTQDRDQPQHF. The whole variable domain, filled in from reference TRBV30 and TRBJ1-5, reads SQTIHQWPATLVQPVGSPLSLECTVEGTSNPNLYWYRQAAGRGLQLLFYSVGIGQISSEVPQNLSASRPQDRQFILSSKKLLLSDSGFYLCAWTQDRDQPQHFGDGTRLSIL.

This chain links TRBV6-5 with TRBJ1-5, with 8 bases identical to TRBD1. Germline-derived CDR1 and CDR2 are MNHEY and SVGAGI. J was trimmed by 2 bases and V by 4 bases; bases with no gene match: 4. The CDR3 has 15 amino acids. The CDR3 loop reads CASSLDRGGNQPQHF. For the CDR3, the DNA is TGTGCCAGCAGTTTAGACAGGGGTGGCAATCAGCCCCAGCATTTT.

The CDR3 protein is CASVAYNEQFF. The CDR3, as DNA: TGTGCCAGCGTGGCTTACAATGAGCAGTTCTTC. The chain uses TRBV2 and TRBJ2-1; D unresolved. CDR3 length: 11 amino acids. V shed 8 bases and J shed 4 bases, with 6 bases lying between them. Germline V gene lookup returns CDR1 SNHLY and CDR2 FYNNEI. The full variable domain, with the rest looked up from reference TRBV2 and TRBJ2-1, is EPEVTQTPSHQVTQMGQEVILRCVPISNHLYFYWYRQILGQKVEFLVSFYNNEISEKSEIFDDQFSVERPDGSNFTLKIRSTKLEDSAMYFCASVAYNEQFFGPGTRLTVL.

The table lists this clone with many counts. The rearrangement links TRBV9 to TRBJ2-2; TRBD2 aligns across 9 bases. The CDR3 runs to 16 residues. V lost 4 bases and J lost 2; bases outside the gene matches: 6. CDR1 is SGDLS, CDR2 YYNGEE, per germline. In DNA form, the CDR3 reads TGTGCCAGCAGCTACCCTAGCGGGATCAACACCGGGGAGCTGTTTTTT. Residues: CASSYPSGINTGELFF. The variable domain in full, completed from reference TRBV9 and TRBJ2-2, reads DSGVTQTPKHLITATGQRVTLRCSPRSGDLSVYWYQQSLDQGLQFLIQYYNGEERAKGNILERFSAQQFPDLHSELNLSSLELGDSALYFCASSYPSGINTGELFFGEGSRLTVL.

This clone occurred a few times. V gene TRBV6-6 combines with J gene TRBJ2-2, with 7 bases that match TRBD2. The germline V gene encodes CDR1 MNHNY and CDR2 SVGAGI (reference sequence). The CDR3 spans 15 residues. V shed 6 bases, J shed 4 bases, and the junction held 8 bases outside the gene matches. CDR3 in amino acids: CASSGRGVVTGELFF. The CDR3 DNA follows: TGTGCCAGCAGCGGACGGGGGGTGGTCACCGGGGAGCTGTTTTTT.

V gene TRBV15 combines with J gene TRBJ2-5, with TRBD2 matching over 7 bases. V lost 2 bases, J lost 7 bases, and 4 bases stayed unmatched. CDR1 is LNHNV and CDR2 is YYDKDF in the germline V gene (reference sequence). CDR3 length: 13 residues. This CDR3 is CATSRSGGGTQYF. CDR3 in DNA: TGTGCCACCAGCAGATCGGGGGGTGGGACCCAGTACTTC. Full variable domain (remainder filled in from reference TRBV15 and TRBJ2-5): DAMVIQNPRYQVTQFGKPVTLSCSQTLNHNVMYWYQQKSSQAPKLLFHYYDKDFNNEADTPDNFQSRRPNTSFCFLDIRSPGLGDTAMYLCATSRSGGGTQYFGPGTRLLVL.

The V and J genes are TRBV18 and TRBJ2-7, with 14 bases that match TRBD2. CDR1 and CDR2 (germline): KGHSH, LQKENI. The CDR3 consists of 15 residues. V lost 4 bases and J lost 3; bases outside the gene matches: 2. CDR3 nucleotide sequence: TGTGCCAGCTCACGGGGACTAGCGGGAGACTACGAGCAGTACTTC. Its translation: CASSRGLAGDYEQYF.

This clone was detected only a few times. CDR3 region: CASSLDPLHGYTF. In DNA form, the CDR3 reads TGTGCCAGCAGCTTAGATCCTCTCCATGGCTACACCTTC. The J gene is TRBJ1-2, the V gene TRBV11-3; unclear D gene. The V and J ends lost 0 bases and 6 bases respectively, with 8 bases between them. CDR1 and CDR2 from the germline V gene are SGHNT and YENEEA. The CDR3 is 13 residues long.

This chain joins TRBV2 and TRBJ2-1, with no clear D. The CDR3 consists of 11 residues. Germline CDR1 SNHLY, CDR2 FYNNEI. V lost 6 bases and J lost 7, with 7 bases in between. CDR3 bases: TGTGCCAGCAGGGAGATAAATGAGCAGTTCTTC. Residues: CASREINEQFF.

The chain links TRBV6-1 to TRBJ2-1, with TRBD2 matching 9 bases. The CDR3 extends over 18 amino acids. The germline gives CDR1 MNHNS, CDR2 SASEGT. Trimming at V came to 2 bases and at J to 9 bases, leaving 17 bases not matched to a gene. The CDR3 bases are TGTGCCAGCAGTGAACGGGGGGGAGCGGGAGGACCCCAGAGTGAGCAGTTCTTC. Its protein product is CASSERGGAGGPQSEQFF.

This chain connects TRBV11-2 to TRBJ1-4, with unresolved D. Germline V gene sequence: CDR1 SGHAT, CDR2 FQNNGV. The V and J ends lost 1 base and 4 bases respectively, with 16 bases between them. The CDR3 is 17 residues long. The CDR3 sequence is CASSLASPRYNNEKLFF. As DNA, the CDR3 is TGTGCCAGCAGCTTAGCAAGCCCGAGGTACAATAATGAAAAACTGTTTTTT.

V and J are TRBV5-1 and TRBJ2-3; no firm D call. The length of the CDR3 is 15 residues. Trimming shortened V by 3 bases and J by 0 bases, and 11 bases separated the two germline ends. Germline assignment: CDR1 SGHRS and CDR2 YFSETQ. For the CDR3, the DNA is TGCGCCAGCAGCTCGGAGCCCTACAGCACAGATACGCAGTATTTT. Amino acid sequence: CASSSEPYSTDTQYF.

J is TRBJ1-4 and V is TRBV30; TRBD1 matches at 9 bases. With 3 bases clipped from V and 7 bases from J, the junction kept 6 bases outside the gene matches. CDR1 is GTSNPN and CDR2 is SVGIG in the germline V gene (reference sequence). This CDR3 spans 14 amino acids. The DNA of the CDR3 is TGTGCCTGGAGATACAGGGGGCGGGTTGAAAAACTGTTTTTT. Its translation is CAWRYRGRVEKLFF.